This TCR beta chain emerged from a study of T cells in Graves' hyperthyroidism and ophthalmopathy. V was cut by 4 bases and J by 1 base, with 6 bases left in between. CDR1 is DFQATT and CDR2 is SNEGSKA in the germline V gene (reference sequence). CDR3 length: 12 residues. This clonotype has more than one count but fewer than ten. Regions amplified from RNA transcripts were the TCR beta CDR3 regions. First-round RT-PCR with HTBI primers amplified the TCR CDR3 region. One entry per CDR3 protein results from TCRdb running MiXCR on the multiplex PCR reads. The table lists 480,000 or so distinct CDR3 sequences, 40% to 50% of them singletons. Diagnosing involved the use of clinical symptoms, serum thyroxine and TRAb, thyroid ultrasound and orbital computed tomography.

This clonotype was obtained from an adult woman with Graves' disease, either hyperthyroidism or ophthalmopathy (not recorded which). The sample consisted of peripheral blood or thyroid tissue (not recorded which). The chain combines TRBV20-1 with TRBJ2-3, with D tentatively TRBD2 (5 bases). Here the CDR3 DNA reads TGCAGTGCTAACGGGGGCACAGATACGCAGTATTTT. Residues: CSANGGTDTQYF.